This TCR beta chain was recovered during a study of shared clonotypes between healthy human individuals. Sequenced by immunoSEQ multiplex PCR; TCRdb stores in-frame clones only, minus some. This table holds about half a million clones, approximately 78% found once. J lost 2 bases, V lost 4 bases, and 10 bases had no gene match. The CDR3 is 19 amino acids. Germline V gene lookup returns CDR1 LNHDA and CDR2 SQIVND (reference sequence). The sample taken for sequencing was PBMCs. The source of this sequence is a woman in her thirties or forties in good health. Some clones in this sample may be carry-over from other donors' samples. The chain carries TRBV19 and TRBJ2-5; 16 bases are a match to TRBD2. The CDR3 protein is CASSKIQGTSGREQETQYF. The CDR3 DNA follows: TGTGCCAGTAGTAAGATACAGGGGACTAGCGGGAGGGAGCAAGAGACCCAGTACTTC.